This T cell receptor (beta chain) emerged from a study of CD8+ T cells in alopecia areata (dated by TCRdb to 2017 to 2018). For the study in its entirety: Treated patients were enrolled in an open-label pilot trial of oral tofacitinib at 5 to 10 mg twice daily for moderate-to-severe alopecia areata. Tofacitinib was administered for 6 to 18 months, and 6 months of follow-up off drug were then conducted to assess delayed response and recurrence. To study T cell clonal expansion in alopecia areata, the researchers applied high-throughput TCRbeta sequencing to both the C3H/HeJ mouse model and human patients. Scalp tissue and sorted CD4+ and CD8+ peripheral blood T cells from patchy and totalis/universalis alopecia areata patients and from healthy controls were covered by human TCRbeta sequencing. Biopsies were taken from tofacitinib-treated patients at baseline and at 4 and 24 weeks of treatment, and a later scalp biopsy was taken in several of the tofacitinib-treated patients. Scalp clonality was compared among normal scalp (n=4), patchy alopecia areata scalp (n=8), and alopecia totalis/universalis scalp (n=8). RNA was obtained with the PAXgene miRNA kit for fixed scalp, the miRNeasy kit for PBMCs, and the RNeasy kit for mouse skin. TCRbeta CDR3 regions were amplified by immunoSEQ multiplex PCR using 35 Vbeta forward and 13 Jbeta reverse primers. The paper as a whole reports these results and caveats: Unlike mouse skin, which is dominated by gammadelta T cells, normal human skin has resident alphabeta T cells that are also sequenced, and this complicates analysis of the scalp TCR repertoire. TCR sequences shared between patients were less clear than in mice, possibly partly because of HLA diversity in the patient population. Compared with normal scalp, lesional scalp had higher clonality and more expanded CD8+ clones, particularly in alopecia totalis/universalis, a pattern that suggests antigenic drive.

In regard to this clone: It lacks a known antigen. The record has no base qualities; no much larger clone is one base away.

The time point label of this sample denotes: baseline before oral tofacitinib. From alopecia areata patients, peripheral blood was collected along with lesional scalp punch biopsies. PBMCs were isolated by density centrifugation and stained for CD3, CD4 and CD8, after which CD4+ and CD8+ T cells were sorted on a FACSAria. From the cysteine up to the phenylalanine, the CDR3 has a length of 13 residues. Just CDR3 DNA is preserved here, 39 bases in frame from base 1. Taken from the germline V gene, the CDR1 and CDR2 loops are SGDLS and YYNGEE. The V end loses 3 bases and the J end loses 1 base, and a stretch of 7 bases separates them. Library construction relied on the immunoSEQ multiplex PCR assay. RNA was extracted from all samples and reverse transcribed into cDNA as template for TCR sequencing. SuperScript III was used to make first-strand cDNA, primed with a 2:1 mix of oligo-dT and random hexamers. A synthetic immune receptor repertoire was used to gauge amplification bias, and whatever bias remained was removed computationally. The authors processed their data as follows. Raw reads were preprocessed to remove errors, and CDR3 was defined by IMGT conventions from the conserved cysteine to phenylalanine. Clonality was computed by normalizing Shannon entropy by log2 of the number of productive unique TCRs and subtracting the result from 1. Whether scalp clones were CD4 or CD8 was inferred by matching scalp TCRbeta sequences against CD4 and CD8 repertoires sorted from blood. TCRdb stores this immuneACCESS table with in-frame sequences only. Part of the clones is absent; in the studies checked, under half of the shortfall reflects unresolved V genes, and no reason is known for the rest. The V and J calls and clone size come from that table; D and trimming were worked out from the DNA. The sample data list about 150,000 clones, and 87% of these were observed just once. The ten largest clones add up to about 15% of the sample.

The sequence links TRBV9 to TRBJ1-1; 6 matching bases give a weak D call of TRBD1. Material: CD8+ T cells sorted from blood, obtained at week 0. This receptor was taken from a human donor with alopecia areata. The nucleotides are TGTGCCAGCAGCGGCAGGGGGAACACTGAAGCTTTCTTT. The translation is CASSGRGNTEAFF.